The clone carrying this T cell receptor beta chain came up a few times. Its antigen is unknown. One base away lies a much larger clone, so this may be a sequencing read error. This record comes from a study of Graves' ophthalmopathy and Graves' hyperthyroidism. The CDR3 is 13 residues long. Trimming removed 0 bases at V and 4 bases at J, with 6 bases between. Germline V gene data show CDR1 as LGHNA and CDR2 as YSLEER. Findings and caveats of the study: Blood was where most expanded thyroid clonotypes above 0.001 frequency also turned up.

Amplified TCR beta CDR3 regions were obtained using RNA transcripts as template. Scientists carried out first-round RT-PCR using HTBI primers and then a second-round multiplex PCR. TCRdb reanalysed the multiplex PCR reads using MiXCR and keeps one entry per CDR3 protein. Of 45,000 to 60,000 distinct CDR3 sequences in the sample, 45% to 55% are singletons; the top ten hold about 4.9%. The source of the PBMCs was 9.5 to 10 ml of fresh peripheral blood. J is TRBJ1-2 and V is TRBV4-3; D unclear. This clonotype was obtained from an adult woman with Graves' ophthalmopathy. Sequencing used peripheral blood. The CDR3 DNA follows: TGCGCCAGCAGCCAAGAAACCGTCTATGGCTACACCTTC. Translated, it gives CASSQETVYGYTF.